The rows below give T cell receptor beta chains drawn from one sample of a study of cytomegalovirus exposure and HLA in healthy donors. Assay: immunoSEQ multiplex PCR; the TCRdb copy retains only in-frame clones and omits some. The table includes under 130,000 clones, roughly three quarters detected once. Sequenced material: PBMCs. These receptors originate from a woman aged 18-35 years in good health and CMV-seropositive. Both conserved end residues are part of each CDR3. A D gene is named only where the DNA matches it firmly. Not every row has a clone size; where given, it reads once, few, many or a size class.

d_call: TRBD1
clone_size: -
v_call: TRBV7-9
j_call: TRBJ2-2
cdr3_nt: TGTGCCAGCAGCGCCGGGACAGGGAGGGAGCTGTTTTTT
cdr3_aa: CASSAGTGRELFF

d_call: TRBD2
clone_size: -
v_call: TRBV6-4
j_call: TRBJ2-1
cdr3_nt: TGTGCCAGCAGTGAGTGGACTAGCGGGAGGAATGAGCAGTTCTTC
cdr3_aa: CASSEWTSGRNEQFF

d_call: -
clone_size: once
v_call: TRBV27
j_call: TRBJ1-3
cdr3_nt: TGTGCCAGCAGTTTAAATGGGGGCTTTGGAAACACCATATATTTT
cdr3_aa: CASSLNGGFGNTIYF

d_call: -
clone_size: -
v_call: TRBV6-4
j_call: TRBJ2-1
cdr3_nt: TGTGCCAGCAGTGACGAGAGCTCCTACAATGAGCAGTTCTTC
cdr3_aa: CASSDESSYNEQFF

d_call: -
clone_size: -
v_call: TRBV5-8
j_call: TRBJ1-1
cdr3_nt: TGTGCCACCAGACATCCCTCAGGTGAAGCTTTCTTT
cdr3_aa: CATRHPSGEAFF

d_call: TRBD1
clone_size: -
v_call: TRBV2
j_call: TRBJ2-4
cdr3_nt: TGTGCCAGCAGTACCAGACAGGGTCCGTACTTC
cdr3_aa: CASSTRQGPYF

d_call: TRBD2
clone_size: once
v_call: TRBV6-5
j_call: TRBJ2-3
cdr3_nt: TGTGCCAGCCGACTAGCGGGAGCAGATACGCAGTATTTT
cdr3_aa: CASRLAGADTQYF

d_call: TRBD1
clone_size: -
v_call: TRBV19
j_call: TRBJ2-7
cdr3_nt: TGTGCCAGTAGTATGGCAGGGGGCATTAACGAGCAGTACTTC
cdr3_aa: CASSMAGGINEQYF

d_call: TRBD1
clone_size: few
v_call: TRBV10-2
j_call: TRBJ1-1
cdr3_nt: TGCGCCAGCAGTGAGGGGGGACAGAACGTGAACACTGAAGCTTTCTTT
cdr3_aa: CASSEGGQNVNTEAFF

d_call: TRBD1
clone_size: -
v_call: TRBV6-5
j_call: TRBJ1-4
cdr3_nt: TGTGCCTCTAGAGTGCGAGGGACAGAGAATGAAAAACTGTTTTTT
cdr3_aa: CASRVRGTENEKLFF

d_call: TRBD1
clone_size: -
v_call: TRBV5-6
j_call: TRBJ1-5
cdr3_nt: TGTGCCAGCAGCTTTACAGGGGGCAATCAGCCCCAGCATTTT
cdr3_aa: CASSFTGGNQPQHF

d_call: -
clone_size: few
v_call: TRBV7-9
j_call: TRBJ2-5
cdr3_nt: TGTGCCAGCAGCCAGCGGGGCGAGGACAGGGAAGGAGGGGAGACCCAGTACTTC
cdr3_aa: CASSQRGEDREGGETQYF

d_call: -
clone_size: -
v_call: TRBV5-1
j_call: TRBJ2-7
cdr3_nt: TGCGCCAGCAGCCAAAGAGGCTCCTACGAGCAGTACTTC
cdr3_aa: CASSQRGSYEQYF

d_call: -
clone_size: -
v_call: TRBV9
j_call: TRBJ1-1
cdr3_nt: TGTGCCAGCAGCGTAGAAGACGCCAGGGGCCCTGAAGCTTTCTTT
cdr3_aa: CASSVEDARGPEAFF

d_call: -
clone_size: -
v_call: TRBV7-7
j_call: TRBJ2-3
cdr3_nt: TGTGCTAGCAGCTTAGGACTTTCCGCGACAGATACGCAGTATTTT
cdr3_aa: CASSLGLSATDTQYF

d_call: TRBD1
clone_size: -
v_call: TRBV6-1
j_call: TRBJ1-5
cdr3_nt: TGTGCCAGCAGTGGACAACAGGGGTCTCACCAGCCCCAGCATTTT
cdr3_aa: CASSGQQGSHQPQHF

d_call: TRBD2
clone_size: -
v_call: TRBV6-6
j_call: TRBJ2-2
cdr3_nt: TGTGCCAGCAGTCCAAGGACTAGCGCGAACACCGGGGAGCTGTTTTTT
cdr3_aa: CASSPRTSANTGELFF

d_call: TRBD1
clone_size: -
v_call: TRBV20-1
j_call: TRBJ2-7
cdr3_nt: TGCAGTGCAGGGACAGGGAACGAGCAGTACTTC
cdr3_aa: CSAGTGNEQYF

d_call: TRBD2
clone_size: -
v_call: TRBV4-2
j_call: TRBJ2-2
cdr3_nt: TGTGCCAGCAGCCCATCCGGGACTAGCAACACCGGGGAGCTGTTTTTT
cdr3_aa: CASSPSGTSNTGELFF

d_call: -
clone_size: -
v_call: TRBV30
j_call: TRBJ1-2
cdr3_nt: TGTGCCCTAAGTGGCGGGACCTCTAACTATGGCTACACCTTC
cdr3_aa: CALSGGTSNYGYTF

d_call: -
clone_size: -
v_call: TRBV28
j_call: TRBJ2-7
cdr3_nt: TGTGCCAGCAGAAGCGGTGGGATCAAGGACGAGCAGTACTTC
cdr3_aa: CASRSGGIKDEQYF

d_call: -
clone_size: -
v_call: TRBV11-2
j_call: TRBJ2-7
cdr3_nt: TGTGCCAGCAGCATGGACTCGGAGCAGTACTTC
cdr3_aa: CASSMDSEQYF

d_call: -
clone_size: -
v_call: TRBV7-7
j_call: TRBJ2-7
cdr3_nt: TGTGCTAGCAGCTTAGGTCGGGACTACGAGCAGTACTTC
cdr3_aa: CASSLGRDYEQYF

d_call: TRBD2
clone_size: -
v_call: TRBV27
j_call: TRBJ2-7
cdr3_nt: TGTGCCAGCAGTTTGACTAGCGCAGCCTACGAGCAGTACTTC
cdr3_aa: CASSLTSAAYEQYF

d_call: TRBD2
clone_size: few
v_call: TRBV19
j_call: TRBJ2-5
cdr3_nt: TGTGCCAGCTCTAGCGGGAGGGGAGGGGGAACCCAGTACTTC
cdr3_aa: CASSSGRGGGTQYF

d_call: TRBD1
clone_size: few
v_call: TRBV6-5
j_call: TRBJ2-2
cdr3_nt: TGTGCCAGCAGCGTTACTACAGGGGGCACCGGGGAGCTGTTTTTT
cdr3_aa: CASSVTTGGTGELFF

d_call: -
clone_size: once
v_call: TRBV15
j_call: TRBJ1-1
cdr3_nt: TGTGCCACCAGCAGGGCCAGGGGTAGGACTGAAGCTTTCTTT
cdr3_aa: CATSRARGRTEAFF

d_call: -
clone_size: -
v_call: TRBV5-1
j_call: TRBJ2-2
cdr3_nt: TGCGCCAGCAGCTTGGCGGGAGTGGACACCGGGGAGCTGTTTTTT
cdr3_aa: CASSLAGVDTGELFF

d_call: -
clone_size: few
v_call: TRBV7-8
j_call: TRBJ1-4
cdr3_nt: TGTGCCAGCAGCCGAGCCCCTAACGGGGGTGAAAAACTGTTTTTT
cdr3_aa: CASSRAPNGGEKLFF